What follows are 27 T cell receptor beta chains derived from one specimen sequenced in a study of spatial heterogeneity in lung cancer. Via MiXCR, TCRdb re-called the 5' RACE reads, giving one row per CDR3 protein. This sample yields about 21,000 distinct CDR3 sequences, of which under 6% are seen a single time; about 7.2% belongs to the top ten. This sample's time point: sample taken at primary tumor resection. Unsorted tumor, nontumor lung tissue or cryopreserved PBMC supplied the whole RNA. Here the sequenced sample was PBMCs, taken at surgery. Source of these receptors: a male donor with early-stage non-small cell lung cancer.

At least ten counts were recorded for this clonotype. The chain is built from TRBV2 and TRBJ2-3, with D tentatively TRBD2 (6 bases). The CDR3 is 15 residues long. Per germline, CDR1 SNHLY and CDR2 FYNNEI. Trimming removed 6 bases at V and 6 bases at J, with 19 bases between. The CDR3 nucleotides read TGTGCCAGCAGGGTTCTGGCGGGGATCGGGGATACGCAGTATTTT. It yields the protein CASRVLAGIGDTQYF.

This clonotype was observed many times. The J gene is TRBJ2-1, the V gene TRBV7-6, with 7 bases fitting TRBD1. CDR1 and CDR2 from the germline V gene are SGHVS and FNYEAQ. This CDR3 has 17 residues. The V and J ends lost 5 bases and 7 bases, in that order; junction bases with no gene match: 17. The CDR3 reads CASSQIYPGQTGNEQFF. The CDR3 region has the DNA TGTGCCAGCAGCCAAATCTACCCGGGACAGACCGGAAATGAGCAGTTCTTC.

By share of the sample, this clonotype is medium-sized. The CDR3 sequence is CASSQDRVGTEAFF. The CDR3 DNA follows: TGTGCCAGCAGTCAGGACAGGGTTGGGACTGAAGCTTTCTTT. This chain uses TRBV2 with TRBJ1-1, with 8 bases aligning to TRBD1. CDR1 and CDR2 (germline): SNHLY, FYNNEI. This CDR3 contains 14 residues. The V segment lost 5 bases and the J segment 5 bases; nucleotides outside the gene matches: 7.

This clonotype has ten or more counts. The chain uses TRBV7-2 and TRBJ2-5; the D gene could be TRBD1 or TRBD2 (5 bases each). Germline CDR1 reads SGHTA; CDR2 reads FQGNSA. CDR3 length: 14 amino acids. Trimming took off 4 bases at V and 5 bases at J, with 14 bases between the two ends. This CDR3 is CASSSRGAVETQYF. The CDR3 coding sequence is TGTGCCAGCAGCTCTCGAGGGGCGGTCGAGACCCAGTACTTC.

Many counts were recorded for this clonotype. The chain is built from TRBV6-5 and TRBJ2-7; D is unresolved. Germline V CDR1 and CDR2: MNHEY, SVGAGI. Trimming took off 2 bases at V and 3 bases at J, with 11 bases between the two ends. The CDR3 is made up of 14 amino acids. DNA of the CDR3: TGTGCCAGCAGTTACGGGGTCAGAGACTACGAGCAGTACTTC. This gives the protein CASSYGVRDYEQYF.

This clonotype has ten or more counts. The V call is TRBV7-2, the J call TRBJ1-1; a weak D match, TRBD1 (6 bases). Germline CDR1 reads SGHTA; CDR2 reads FQGNSA. The CDR3 sequence is 13 residues long. The V end lost 6 bases, the J end lost 8 bases, and 16 bases lay between the germline ends. CDR3 residues: CASRSPGVGEAFF. CDR3 nucleotides: TGTGCCAGCAGGTCACCAGGGGTGGGGGAAGCTTTCTTT.

This clonotype showed up many times. This chain uses TRBV19 with TRBJ1-1, with 7 positions matching TRBD1. Germline V gene sequence: CDR1 LNHDA, CDR2 SQIVND (reference sequence). V dropped 3 bases and J dropped 1; count of bases not matched to a gene: 5. The CDR3 extends over 15 amino acids. This CDR3 is CASSIHRGSNTEAFF. In DNA form, the CDR3 reads TGTGCCAGTAGTATCCACAGGGGCTCGAACACTGAAGCTTTCTTT.

This chain joins TRBV5-1 and TRBJ2-1; 11 bases are shared with TRBD2. This CDR3 contains 15 residues. The germline V gene encodes CDR1 SGHRS and CDR2 YFSETQ. V lost 3 bases to trimming and J lost 4 bases; unmatched junction nucleotides: 3. The CDR3 region has the DNA TGCGCCAGCAGCTATAGCGGGGGGGCTTACAATGAGCAGTTCTTC. It codes for CASSYSGGAYNEQFF.

With respect to this clonotype: A much larger clone is a single base away; this may be a read error. The chain is built from TRBV28 and TRBJ2-3, with D unresolved. The CDR3 runs 17 residues. The V end lost 4 bases, the J end lost 6 bases, and 23 bases lay between the germline ends. Looked up from germline, CDR1 is MDHEN and CDR2 is SYDVKM. The chain's CDR3 is CASSSNLRNLMTDTQYF. Here the CDR3 DNA reads TGTGCCAGCAGTTCCAACCTCCGGAACCTAATGACGGATACGCAGTATTTT.

This clonotype has a count of ten or more. The chain's CDR3 is CASSLVGTGSLDTQYF. DNA for the CDR3: TGTGCCAGCAGCTTAGTTGGGACTGGGTCCTTAGATACGCAGTATTTT. The J gene is TRBJ2-3, the V gene TRBV7-9; D possibly corresponds to TRBD2 (6 bases). The CDR3 loop spans 16 amino acids. Germline assignment: CDR1 SEHNR and CDR2 FQNEAQ (reference sequence). V dropped 1 base and J dropped 5 bases, with 16 bases sitting between them.

This clonotype was counted at least ten times. The chain uses TRBV6-1 and TRBJ1-2; no clear D gene. V lost 4 bases, J lost 4 bases, and 10 bases lay in between. Per germline, CDR1 MNHNS and CDR2 SASEGT. The length of the CDR3 is 13 residues. The CDR3 DNA sequence: TGTGCCAGCAGTGGAGGCGGAACCTATGGCTACACCTTC. It encodes CASSGGGTYGYTF.

This clonotype has more than one count but fewer than ten. This rearrangement joins TRBV27 to TRBJ2-7, with a possible D match to TRBD2 (6 bases). Germline CDR1 is MNHEY and CDR2 is SMNVEV (reference sequence). The CDR3 consists of 16 residues. V lost 6 bases and J 2 bases, leaving 20 bases between the germline ends. CDR3 sequence: CASSGGVGRRPYEQYF. The CDR3 region has the DNA TGTGCCAGCAGCGGAGGGGTCGGAAGGCGGCCCTACGAGCAGTACTTC.

This clonotype was observed many times. The chain couples TRBV20-1 to TRBJ1-1; D gene ambiguous. Germline V CDR1 and CDR2: DFQATT, SNEGSKA (reference sequence). The V gene lost 6 bases and the J gene lost 4 bases, with 12 bases spanning the gap. The CDR3 is 12 residues long. Written as DNA, the CDR3 is TGCAGTGCCCGACCAGGAAGCACTGAAGCTTTCTTT. Its translation is CSARPGSTEAFF.

This clonotype was seen many times. The rearrangement uses TRBV15 and TRBJ1-5, with a possible D match to TRBD1 (5 bases). The CDR3 has 14 residues. Germline assignment: CDR1 LNHNV and CDR2 YYDKDF (reference sequence). The V gene lost 7 bases and the J gene lost 1 base, with 11 bases spanning the gap. CDR3 nucleotide sequence: TGTGCCACCACCCCAGGGTTAAGCAATCAGCCCCAGCATTTT. Its protein is CATTPGLSNQPQHF.

This clonotype has a count of ten or more. V gene TRBV20-1 combines with J gene TRBJ2-2; D not resolved. Germline CDR1 is DFQATT and CDR2 is SNEGSKA (reference sequence). The CDR3 is made up of 12 amino acids. The ends were cut back, 4 bases at V and 1 base at J, with 4 bases in the middle. The CDR3 protein is CSAKWNTGELFF. The CDR3 nucleotides are TGCAGTGCTAAGTGGAACACCGGGGAGCTGTTTTTT.

This clonotype has ten or more counts. V and J are TRBV7-9 and TRBJ2-7, with TRBD2 matching 7 bases. After removal of 5 bases from V and 6 bases from J, the junction contained 7 bases not matched to a gene. The germline V gene has CDR1 SEHNR and CDR2 FQNEAQ (reference sequence). This CDR3 has 13 residues. The CDR3 is CASSRIAGVEQYF. In nucleotides, the CDR3 is TGTGCCAGCAGCCGGATCGCGGGGGTCGAGCAGTACTTC.

This clonotype was counted many times. V usage is TRBV5-1 and J usage is TRBJ2-3; D unresolved. CDR3 length: 12 amino acids. Trimming removed 4 bases at V and 2 bases at J, with 5 bases between. Germline V lookup: CDR1 SGHRS, CDR2 YFSETQ. For the CDR3, the DNA is TGCGCCAGCAGCCCCGACACAGATACGCAGTATTTT. Translating it yields CASSPDTDTQYF.

This clonotype is judged medium-sized. The V call is TRBV5-1, the J call TRBJ2-7, with 10 nucleotides matching TRBD1. Germline V gene data show CDR1 as SGHRS and CDR2 as YFSETQ. This CDR3 is 15 amino acids long. V was pared by 2 bases and J by 2 bases, with 4 bases of the junction left unmatched. CDR3 loop: CASSFGTGATYEQYF. CDR3 sequence (DNA): TGCGCCAGCAGCTTCGGGACAGGGGCTACCTACGAGCAGTACTTC.

In this sample, this clonotype turned up many times. The chain uses TRBV3-1 and TRBJ1-1, with D uncertain. The CDR3 loop spans 14 amino acids. CDR1 is LGHDT, CDR2 YNNKEL, per germline (reference sequence). Deletions cut 4 bases from V and 1 base from J, with 10 bases between. CDR3 nucleotide sequence: TGTGCCAGCAGCCTGACTGATAAGAACACTGAAGCTTTCTTT. Amino acids: CASSLTDKNTEAFF.

The chain is built from TRBV19 and TRBJ2-7, with D tentatively TRBD1 (5 bases). This CDR3 comprises 18 residues. Trimming took 5 bases from V and 2 from J, leaving 25 bases between them. CDR1 and CDR2 from the germline V gene are LNHDA and SQIVND (reference sequence). CDR3 bases: TGTGCCAGTAGTCAACCCCGACCGTTGGTAGGGGAAGCCTACGAGCAGTACTTC. It is translated as CASSQPRPLVGEAYEQYF.

This clonotype has a handful of counts. The rearrangement joins TRBV5-6 to TRBJ2-2, with D uncertain. Germline values: CDR1 SGHDT, CDR2 YYEEEE. Trimming removed 4 bases at V and 6 bases at J, with 7 bases between. The CDR3 covers 12 residues. The CDR3 reads CASSLHSGELFF. CDR3 in DNA: TGTGCCAGCAGCCTTCACTCCGGGGAGCTGTTTTTT.

V usage is TRBV7-3 and J usage is TRBJ2-1, with 7 positions matching TRBD2. From germline, CDR1 is SGHTA and CDR2 FQGTGA. Trimming took 6 bases from V and 3 from J; bases not matched to a gene: 5. CDR3 length: 14 residues. This CDR3 reads CASSIASGYNEQFF. CDR3 bases: TGTGCCAGCAGTATCGCTAGCGGCTACAATGAGCAGTTCTTC.

This clonotype was seen a few times. The CDR3: CATSRGTTSGQETQYF. In DNA, the CDR3 is TGTGCCACCAGCAGAGGCACGACTAGCGGCCAAGAGACCCAGTACTTC. The J gene is TRBJ2-5, the V gene TRBV15; 9 bases fit TRBD2. This CDR3 spans 16 amino acids. CDR1 and CDR2 (germline): LNHNV, YYDKDF (reference sequence). After removal of 1 base from V and 1 base from J, the junction contained 4 bases not matched to a gene.

By share, this clonotype ranks as medium-sized. This chain connects TRBV23-1 to TRBJ2-1, with D tentatively TRBD2 (6 bases). Being an ORF, TRBV23-1 has a function that is uncertain. This CDR3 contains 17 residues. Trimming pared 2 bases from V and 1 base from J, leaving 15 bases between. This CDR3 is CASSQPRRAVSYNEQFF. As DNA, the CDR3 is TGCGCCAGCAGTCAACCCAGGAGGGCAGTTTCCTACAATGAGCAGTTCTTC.

This clonotype was counted at least ten times. The V call is TRBV7-9, the J call TRBJ1-5, with D maybe TRBD1 (6 bases). The CDR3 is 14 amino acids. Germline V gives CDR1 SEHNR, CDR2 FQNEAQ (reference sequence). V was cut by 3 bases and J by 4 bases, with 10 bases left in between. Here the CDR3 reads CASSFPGTNQPQHF. CDR3 nucleotides: TGTGCCAGCAGCTTCCCAGGGACAAATCAGCCCCAGCATTTT.

This clonotype has a single count. This may be a read error: a much more frequent sequence differs by one nucleotide. No conserved phenylalanine or tryptophan ends this CDR3, so it is likely a read error. The CDR3 reads CASTSGTGGLAKNIQYL. CDR3 in DNA: TGTGCCAGCACCTCCGGGACAGGGGGCTTAGCCAAAAACATTCAGTACTTA. The V gene is TRBV5-4, the J gene TRBJ2-4, with TRBD1 matching 12 bases. The CDR3 extends over 17 amino acids. The germline V gene has CDR1 SGHNT and CDR2 YYREEE (reference sequence). The V gene end was trimmed by 6 bases and the J gene end by 0 bases; junction bases not matched to a gene: 7.

This clonotype was seen at least ten times. The gene calls are TRBV18 and TRBJ1-4, with D perhaps matching TRBD1 (5 bases). Trimming shortened V by 4 bases and J by 5 bases, and 11 bases separated the two germline ends. Germline V CDR1 and CDR2: KGHSH, LQKENI. The CDR3 has 14 amino acids. CDR3 bases: TGTGCCAGCTCACGGGTCAGGGACAATGAAAAACTGTTTTTT. Translation: CASSRVRDNEKLFF.